These 17 T cell receptor beta chains originate from one sample sequenced in a study of blood T cell repertoires in COVID-19. The assay was immunoSEQ multiplex PCR, and TCRdb's table has in-frame clones only and misses some. The table records 140,000 or so clones, over 65% of them present only once. The specimen sequenced was peripheral blood. Every receptor here comes from a man in his fifties or sixties with acute or convalescent COVID-19.

The gene calls are TRBV3-1 (or the pseudogene TRBV3-2) and TRBJ1-1; no reliable D call. This CDR3 has 12 residues. Looked up from germline, CDR1 is LGHDT and CDR2 is YNNKEL (reference sequence). V was cut by 1 base and J by 6 bases, with 6 bases left in between. This CDR3 reads CASSQGGAEAFF. CDR3 sequence (DNA): TGTGCCAGCAGCCAAGGAGGAGCTGAAGCTTTCTTT.

This chain connects TRBV2 to TRBJ1-2; tentative D call: TRBD1 (5 bases). Trimming stripped 10 bases from V and 3 bases from J, with 18 bases between. CDR1 is SNHLY and CDR2 is FYNNEI in the germline V gene. This CDR3 is 14 amino acids long. CDR3 sequence reads: CATQRRGDDYGYTF. For the CDR3, the DNA is TGTGCCACCCAACGGCGGGGGGATGACTATGGCTACACCTTC.

The V gene is TRBV7-9, the J gene TRBJ1-2; the D gene is possibly TRBD1 (6 bases). The CDR3 has 16 residues. V shed 4 bases and J shed 2 bases, with 17 bases lying between them. Germline V gives CDR1 SEHNR, CDR2 FQNEAQ (reference sequence). CDR3 in DNA: TGTGCCAGCAGCTACACCAAAGACAGGCCCAACTATGGCTACACCTTC. This gives the protein CASSYTKDRPNYGYTF.

This clone came up many times. The chain uses TRBV6-1 and TRBJ2-7, with 9 bases fitting TRBD1. Germline CDR1 is MNHNS and CDR2 is SASEGT. CDR3 length: 17 amino acids. The ends lost 2 bases at V and 5 bases at J; junction bases unmatched: 13. The CDR3 coding sequence is TGTGCCAGCAGTGAAAGGTACGGACAGGGGACACGGGACGAGCAGTACGTC. Its protein product is CASSERYGQGTRDEQYV.

This chain uses TRBV28 with TRBJ2-4; 9 positions match TRBD2. V was pared by 5 bases and J by 0 bases, with 8 bases of the junction left unmatched. This CDR3 region has 17 residues. Germline V gives CDR1 MDHEN, CDR2 SYDVKM. CDR3 region: CASSLTSGGLAKNIQYF. The CDR3 DNA sequence: TGTGCCAGCAGTCTGACTAGCGGTGGGTTAGCCAAAAACATTCAGTACTTC.

This rearrangement joins TRBV5-4 to TRBJ2-2, with D perhaps TRBD2 (5 bases). CDR1 and CDR2 (germline): SGHNT, YYREEE (reference sequence). V was trimmed by 0 bases and J by 7 bases, leaving 13 bases between them. The length of the CDR3 is 15 residues. The CDR3 region is CASSLAAEVGGELFF. The CDR3 DNA sequence: TGTGCCAGCAGCTTGGCAGCGGAGGTGGGCGGGGAGCTGTTTTTT.

The chain is built from TRBV5-1 and TRBJ2-5; maybe TRBD2 (7 bases). The V and J ends lost 4 bases and 5 bases respectively, with 21 bases between them. Germline CDR1 is SGHRS and CDR2 is YFSETQ. The CDR3 is 16 residues long. CDR3 DNA sequence: TGCGCCAGCAGCAGCAGGCGGGGGCCCCCCGAGGAGACCCAGTACTTC. Translating gives CASSSRRGPPEETQYF.

The chain links TRBV5-1 to TRBJ2-5; 8 positions agree with TRBD2. With 4 bases clipped from V and 3 bases from J, the junction kept 8 bases outside the gene matches. The CDR3 contains 15 residues. Germline-derived CDR1 and CDR2 are SGHRS and YFSETQ. CDR3: CASSIGAGGEETQYF. CDR3 nucleotide sequence: TGCGCCAGCAGCATCGGGGCGGGGGGAGAAGAGACCCAGTACTTC.

V gene TRBV7-8 combines with J gene TRBJ1-2, with a possible D match to TRBD1 (6 bases). Germline V gene lookup returns CDR1 SGHVS and CDR2 FQNEAQ. Deletions cut 3 bases from V and 2 bases from J, with 10 bases between. CDR3 length: 14 residues. The CDR3 DNA follows: TGTGCCAGCAGCTTCCAGGACAGAAACTATGGCTACACCTTC. The encoded protein is CASSFQDRNYGYTF.

The gene calls are TRBV11-2 and TRBJ2-3; D not resolved. The CDR3 contains 13 residues. From germline, CDR1 is SGHAT and CDR2 FQNNGV. Trimming took off 2 bases at V and 6 bases at J, with 9 bases between the two ends. CDR3 DNA sequence: TGTGCCAGCAGCTTACAGGCTCGGGATACGCAGTATTTT. It specifies CASSLQARDTQYF.

This clone was detected ten times or more. This chain uses TRBV5-6 with TRBJ1-2; the match to TRBD1 covers 9 bases. This CDR3 region has 15 residues. CDR1 and CDR2 from the germline V gene are SGHDT and YYEEEE. The J segment lost 6 bases and the V segment lost 4 bases, leaving 10 bases of the junction unmatched. CDR3 bases: TGTGCCAGCAGCGGGAAAGGACAGGGGATGAATGGCTACACCTTC. It translates to CASSGKGQGMNGYTF.

The chain couples TRBV5-4 to TRBJ1-1; D is undetermined. The ends were cut back, 0 bases at V and 0 bases at J, with 9 bases in the middle. Germline V lookup: CDR1 SGHNT, CDR2 YYREEE (reference sequence). CDR3 size: 15 residues. The CDR3 nucleotides read TGTGCCAGCAGCTTGGCCATGGCGGTGAACACTGAAGCTTTCTTT. Its translation: CASSLAMAVNTEAFF.

The chain joins TRBV12-3 or TRBV12-4 to TRBJ1-1; perhaps TRBD1 as D (5 bases). The CDR3 covers 13 residues. Trimming removed 8 bases at V and 4 bases at J, with 14 bases between. The CDR3 protein is CASFGGWTTEAFF. The CDR3 region has the DNA TGTGCCAGCTTCGGGGGGTGGACCACTGAAGCTTTCTTT.

The chain uses TRBV18 and TRBJ2-2; D unresolved. The CDR3 runs to 13 residues. V was shortened by 8 bases and J by 0 bases, with 7 bases between the two germline ends. Looked up from germline, CDR1 is KGHSH and CDR2 is LQKENI. CDR3 protein: CASPVPNTGELFF. The CDR3 coding sequence is TGTGCCAGCCCGGTGCCGAACACCGGGGAGCTGTTTTTT.

This rearrangement joins TRBV5-4 to TRBJ1-1, with 8 bases that match TRBD1. The CDR3 runs 14 residues. V lost 4 bases to trimming and J lost 5 bases; unmatched junction nucleotides: 7. From germline, CDR1 is SGHNT and CDR2 YYREEE (reference sequence). DNA for the CDR3: TGTGCCAGCAGCCGGATGGACAGGGAGACTGAAGCTTTCTTT. Its protein product is CASSRMDRETEAFF.

V and J are TRBV7-2 and TRBJ2-3; D might be TRBD1 (5 bases). Between the trimmed V and J ends, which lost 5 bases and 3 bases, there was a span of 15 bases. CDR1 and CDR2 from the germline V gene are SGHTA and FQGNSA. CDR3 length equals 15 residues. The CDR3 loop is CASSQSRGRTDTQYF. The DNA for the CDR3 is TGTGCCAGCAGCCAATCTAGGGGTCGGACAGATACGCAGTATTTT. The variable domain in full, completed from reference TRBV7-2 and TRBJ2-3, reads GAGVSQSPSNKVTEKGKDVELRCDPISGHTALYWYRQSLGQGLEFLIYFQGNSAPDKSGLPSDRFSAERTGGSVSTLTIQRTQQEDSAVYLCASSQSRGRTDTQYFGPGTRLTVL.

The table lists this clone with a few counts. The chain couples TRBV15 to TRBJ2-7; TRBD2 aligns across 9 bases. Germline CDR1 LNHNV, CDR2 YYDKDF (reference sequence). The V gene end was trimmed by 1 base and the J gene end by 0 bases; junction bases not matched to a gene: 4. This CDR3 contains 16 residues. The CDR3 DNA reads as TGTGCCACCAGCAGAGGCGGGGGGGAGAGCTCCTACGAGCAGTACGTC. Translating it yields CATSRGGGESSYEQYV.